A single sample is the source of the 16 T cell receptor beta chains below, sequenced in a study of T cells in Graves' hyperthyroidism and ophthalmopathy (dated by TCRdb to between 2018 and 2021). Library preparation used multiplex PCR. Sequenced on an Illumina HiSeq 2000. The TCR beta CDR3 regions were amplified from RNA transcripts. A first-round RT-PCR of the TCR CDR3 used the HTBI primer set with the Qiagen OneStep RT-PCR kit. The public reads were quality trimmed at Q25 with fastp and then assembled into clones with MiXCR by TCRdb, keeping productive beta chains. Each CDR3 protein appears once, grouped with its most common genes and DNA. A total of under 350,000 distinct CDR3 sequences appear in this sample, roughly 15% of them only once. Around 32% of the sample goes to the ten largest clones. What was sequenced was blood. The origin of the receptors is a middle-aged woman with Graves' ophthalmopathy.

V is TRBV10-3 and J is TRBJ2-3; D not resolved. The germline CDR1 and CDR2 sequences are ENHRY and SYGVKD. The CDR3 is made up of 13 amino acids. V was pared by 10 bases and J by 0 bases, with 11 bases between. Here the CDR3 reads CATPFSSTDTQYF. In DNA form, the CDR3 reads TGTGCCACCCCATTTAGTAGCACAGATACGCAGTATTTT.

As to this clonotype: With a much larger clone just one base away, this may be a read error. The chain uses TRBV2 and TRBJ1-1, with TRBD1 matching over 7 bases. V lost 9 bases, J lost 4 bases, and 11 bases stayed unmatched. The germline gives CDR1 SNHLY, CDR2 FYNNEI. The CDR3 has 14 amino acids. The CDR3 reads CASNTGDALTEAFF. CDR3 coding DNA: TGTGCCAGTAACACAGGGGACGCGCTCACTGAAGCTTTCTTT.

This clonotype was counted many times. CDR3 in DNA: TGTGCCAGCAGTCATGGACCTGTGAAGGGGCTCCTCTACAATGAGCAGTTCTTC. This sequence encodes CASSHGPVKGLLYNEQFF. V usage is TRBV7-3 and J usage is TRBJ2-1; maybe TRBD1 (5 bases). V was trimmed by 6 bases and J by 3 bases, leaving 24 bases between them. Germline CDR1 reads SGHTA; CDR2 reads FQGTGA. This CDR3 spans 18 amino acids.

This clonotype was found many times. The chain combines TRBV6-2 or TRBV6-3 with TRBJ1-5; D is unresolved. Deletions cut 1 base from V and 0 bases from J, with 4 bases between. CDR1 is MNHEY and CDR2 is SVGEGT in the germline V gene. This CDR3 contains 14 residues. CDR3 sequence reads: CASSYYDSNQPQHF. The CDR3, as DNA: TGTGCCAGCAGTTACTACGATAGCAATCAGCCCCAGCATTTT.

This clonotype was recorded at least ten times. The rearrangement joins TRBV15 to TRBJ2-5; D gene unclear. Deletions cut 8 bases from V and 5 bases from J, with 18 bases between. The CDR3 extends over 14 amino acids. The germline gives CDR1 LNHNV, CDR2 YYDKDF (reference sequence). The CDR3 here is CATEDPAVGETQYF. In DNA, the CDR3 is TGTGCCACCGAGGACCCGGCGGTGGGGGAGACCCAGTACTTC.

This clonotype was observed many times. The chain couples TRBV28 to TRBJ2-5, with 7 bases identical to TRBD2. The V segment lost 8 bases and the J segment 5 bases; nucleotides outside the gene matches: 20. Germline assignment: CDR1 MDHEN and CDR2 SYDVKM. This CDR3 is built from 17 residues. The CDR3 is CASSKLPWEGLSETQYF. The DNA of the CDR3 is TGTGCCAGCTCCAAGTTGCCGTGGGAGGGTCTCAGTGAGACCCAGTACTTC.

This clonotype was counted a few times. This rearrangement joins TRBV20-1 to TRBJ1-5; the D gene is possibly TRBD1 (5 bases). Per germline, CDR1 DFQATT and CDR2 SNEGSKA (reference sequence). This CDR3 has 13 residues. The V gene lost 3 bases and the J gene lost 6 bases, with 12 bases spanning the gap. The CDR3 protein is CSASAGDFQPQHF. The CDR3 DNA reads TGCAGTGCTAGTGCGGGGGATTTTCAGCCCCAGCATTTT.

In its sample, this clonotype was seen many times. The chain carries TRBV11-2 and TRBJ1-5; no reliable D call. The V end was cut by 0 bases, the J end by 1 base, with 4 bases between. Germline V gene sequence: CDR1 SGHAT, CDR2 FQNNGV. The CDR3 totals 14 residues. CDR3 sequence reads: CASSLDGSNQPQHF. CDR3 sequence (DNA): TGTGCCAGCAGCTTAGATGGCAGCAATCAGCCCCAGCATTTT.

This clonotype occurred many times. The chain has TRBV28 and TRBJ2-3; D is uncertain. The CDR3 consists of 15 residues. Per germline, CDR1 MDHEN and CDR2 SYDVKM. V dropped 2 bases and J dropped 2 bases, with 11 bases sitting between them. Written as DNA, the CDR3 is TGTGCCAGCAGTTTAGGGCTAGGCTTCACAGATACGCAGTATTTT. Its protein is CASSLGLGFTDTQYF.

This clonotype was detected many times. The chain has TRBV29-1 and TRBJ2-3; the match to TRBD2 covers 7 bases. The V gene's germline CDR1 is SQVTM and CDR2 ANQGSEA. The CDR3 is 17 residues long. The V gene end was trimmed by 0 bases and the J gene end by 2 bases; junction bases not matched to a gene: 11. DNA for the CDR3: TGCAGCGTTGAAGATCTCGGGGGACTATCCGACACAGATACGCAGTATTTT. Its protein product is CSVEDLGGLSDTDTQYF.

The sample holds many counts of this clonotype. CDR3 coding DNA: TGTGCCAGCAGTTTGGCAGGACCTAATGAAAAACTGTTTTTT. Translation gives CASSLAGPNEKLFF. The V and J genes are TRBV28 and TRBJ1-4; D is undetermined. The germline V gene encodes CDR1 MDHEN and CDR2 SYDVKM. The CDR3 has 14 amino acids. Trimming pared 3 bases from V and 3 bases from J, leaving 8 bases between. Together with reference TRBV28 and TRBJ1-4, the CDR3 gives the full variable domain: DVKVTQSSRYLVKRTGEKVFLECVQDMDHENMFWYRQDPGLGLRLIYFSYDVKMKEKGDIPEGYSVSREKKERFSLILESASTNQTSMYLCASSLAGPNEKLFFGSGTQLSVL.

V and J are TRBV5-5 and TRBJ1-6; 7 bases are a match to TRBD1. This CDR3 comprises 15 residues. CDR1 is SGHKS, CDR2 YYEKEE, per germline (reference sequence). J gave up 9 bases and V 3 bases, and 9 bases lay outside the gene matches. CDR3 DNA: TGTGCCAGCAGCTCATCGACAGGGAACAGTTCACCCCTCCACTTT. This gives the protein CASSSSTGNSSPLHF.

This chain uses TRBV18 with TRBJ2-7; no reliable D call. Trimming shortened V by 2 bases and J by 1 base, and 9 bases separated the two germline ends. Looked up from germline, CDR1 is KGHSH and CDR2 is LQKENI. The CDR3 has 14 amino acids. The CDR3 bases are TGTGCCAGCTCACCAGAACAGAGTTCCTACGAGCAGTACTTC. Translation gives CASSPEQSSYEQYF.

This clonotype was counted ten times or more. The chain has TRBV7-8 and TRBJ2-1, with D possibly being TRBD2 (5 bases). CDR3 length equals 19 residues. Trimming cost V 6 bases and J 2 bases, with 26 bases left between them. The germline CDR1 and CDR2 sequences are SGHVS and FQNEAQ. The CDR3 nucleotides read TGTGCCAGCAGTCAATCCCGGGTCGGGATGGCCCTCCCCTACAATGAGCAGTTCTTC. As protein: CASSQSRVGMALPYNEQFF.

Only a few counts were recorded for this clonotype. This chain links TRBV20-1 with TRBJ2-1; TRBD2 matches 8 bases. Germline V lookup: CDR1 DFQATT, CDR2 SNEGSKA (reference sequence). With 5 bases clipped from V and 2 bases from J, the junction kept 11 bases outside the gene matches. The CDR3 covers 16 residues. DNA for the CDR3: TGCAGTGCTTTCCCGATAGCGGGGACGCCCTACAATGAGCAGTTCTTC. This sequence encodes CSAFPIAGTPYNEQFF.

This clonotype was seen many times. The chain uses TRBV3-1 and TRBJ2-7, with 8 bases lining up with TRBD1. Germline loops: CDR1 LGHDT, CDR2 YNNKEL (reference sequence). V lost 4 bases and J lost 3; bases outside the gene matches: 2. This CDR3 contains 13 residues. The chain's CDR3 is CASSPGQGYEQYF. In nucleotides, the CDR3 is TGTGCCAGCAGCCCCGGACAGGGCTACGAGCAGTACTTC.